This TCR beta chain was sequenced in a study of response to subunit inactivated influenza vaccine. TCRdb recomputed calls from the RT-PCR reads with MiXCR, one row per CDR3 protein. The sample consists of around 490,000 distinct CDR3 sequences, approximately 7.1% of them appearing once. Trimming left V 1 base short and J 0 bases short, with 13 bases between. CDR1 MGHRA and CDR2 YSYEKL come from the germline V gene. CDR3 size: 18 residues. Study findings and constraints: The study's authors posited that every seasonal influenza vaccination enlists few new T cells.

With respect to this clonotype: Its antigen is not identified.

This receptor was identified in a man in his fifties or sixties who received an inactivated influenza vaccine. The chain combines TRBV4-1 with TRBJ2-6; D is perhaps TRBD1 (6 bases). Here the sequenced sample was PBMCs from blood, taken around 25 months after vaccination. The CDR3 DNA follows: TGCGCCAGCAGCCAAGGTGGAGGACAGAGCTCTGGGGCCAACGTCCTGACTTTC. Its translation is CASSQGGGQSSGANVLTF.